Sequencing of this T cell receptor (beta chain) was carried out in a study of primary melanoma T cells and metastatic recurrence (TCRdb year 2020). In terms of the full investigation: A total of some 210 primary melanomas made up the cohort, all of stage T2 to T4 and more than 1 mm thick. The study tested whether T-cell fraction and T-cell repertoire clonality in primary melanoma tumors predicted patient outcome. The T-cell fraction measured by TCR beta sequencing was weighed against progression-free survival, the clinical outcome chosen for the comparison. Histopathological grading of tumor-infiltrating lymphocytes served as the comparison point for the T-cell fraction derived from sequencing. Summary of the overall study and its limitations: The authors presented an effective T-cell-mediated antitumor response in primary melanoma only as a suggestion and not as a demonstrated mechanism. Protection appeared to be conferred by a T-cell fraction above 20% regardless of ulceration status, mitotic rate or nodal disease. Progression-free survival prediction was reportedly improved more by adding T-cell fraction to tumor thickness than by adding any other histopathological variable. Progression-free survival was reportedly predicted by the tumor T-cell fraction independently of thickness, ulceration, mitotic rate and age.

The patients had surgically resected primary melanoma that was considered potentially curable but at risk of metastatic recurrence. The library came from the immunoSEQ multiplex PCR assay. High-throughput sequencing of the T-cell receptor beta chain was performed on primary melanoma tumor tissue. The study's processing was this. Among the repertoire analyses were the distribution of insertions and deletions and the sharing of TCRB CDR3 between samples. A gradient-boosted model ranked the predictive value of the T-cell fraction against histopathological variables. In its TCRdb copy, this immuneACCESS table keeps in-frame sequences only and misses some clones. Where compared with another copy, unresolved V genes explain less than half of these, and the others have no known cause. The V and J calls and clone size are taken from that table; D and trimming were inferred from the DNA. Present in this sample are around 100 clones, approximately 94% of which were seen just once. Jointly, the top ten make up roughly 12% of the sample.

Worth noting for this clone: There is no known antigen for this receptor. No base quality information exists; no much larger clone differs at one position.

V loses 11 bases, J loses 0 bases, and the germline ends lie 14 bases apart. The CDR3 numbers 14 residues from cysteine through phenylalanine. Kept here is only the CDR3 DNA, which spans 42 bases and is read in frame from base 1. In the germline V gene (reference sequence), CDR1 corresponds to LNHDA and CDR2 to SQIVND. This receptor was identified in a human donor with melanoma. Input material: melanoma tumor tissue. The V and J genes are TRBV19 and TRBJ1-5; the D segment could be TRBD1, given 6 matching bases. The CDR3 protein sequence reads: CAVQDSYSNQPQHF. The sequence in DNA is TGTGCCGTACAGGACAGCTATAGCAATCAGCCCCAGCATTTT.